Presented here are 4 T cell receptor beta chains from one specimen sequenced in a study of T cell clonality in common variable immunodeficiency (dated by TCRdb to between 2014 and 2016). Library method: the immunoSEQ multiplex PCR assay. TCRdb obtained this table from immuneACCESS and retained in-frame rearrangements with V and J assigned. These tables miss some clones; where compared with another copy, unresolved V genes account for less than half of the shortfall, and the remainder is unexplained. The sample records 30,000 to 40,000 clones, none occurring a single time. 6% to 8% of the sample lies in the top ten. Their antigens remain unidentified. General study outcomes and caveats: CVID TCRbeta sequences were reported to have fewer deletions and N-nucleotide insertions and to lack highly modified clones with 13 or more V deletions.

The sample consisted of peripheral blood mononuclear cells. The receptor set was obtained from a human donor with common variable immunodeficiency.

As concerns this clone: The read finishes 3 residues shy of the CDR3 end, and the germline J gene is used to complete it. This rearrangement joins TRBV7-9 to TRBJ1-5; 9 positions match TRBD1. The CDR3 contains 14 residues. Trimming removed 5 bases from V and 4 bases from J; junction bases left unmatched: 3. CDR1 and CDR2 (germline): SEHNR, FQNEAQ (reference sequence). CDR3: CASSPGTGNQPQHF. The covered CDR3 bases are TGTGCCAGCAGCCCCGGGACAGGGAATCAGCCC.

In the case of this clone: Read coverage stops 3 residues before the CDR3 terminus; the germline J gene supplies the remainder. This chain links TRBV7-2 with TRBJ2-3, with D maybe TRBD2 (6 bases). Deletions cut 5 bases from V and 4 bases from J, with 13 bases between. This CDR3 spans 14 amino acids. Germline V gives CDR1 SGHTA, CDR2 FQGNSA. CDR3: CASSPRLVSDTQYF. CDR3 DNA (partial): TGTGCCAGCAGCCCGAGACTAGTTTCAGATACG. Supplemented by reference TRBV7-2 and TRBJ2-3, the full variable domain reads GAGVSQSPSNKVTEKGKDVELRCDPISGHTALYWYRQSLGQGLEFLIYFQGNSAPDKSGLPSDRFSAERTGGSVSTLTIQRTQQEDSAVYLCASSPRLVSDTQYFGPGTRLTVL.

This clone was counted between two and nine times. Read sequence stops 3 residues before the CDR3 end, and the germline J gene provides the missing end. V usage is TRBV5-1 and J usage is TRBJ2-5; 9 bases map to TRBD2. The germline CDR1 and CDR2 sequences are SGHRS and YFSETQ. V shed 4 bases and J 1 base; nucleotides not matched to a gene: 5. This CDR3 contains 15 residues. CDR3 residues: CASSPEAGGQETQYF. CDR3 bases read: TGCGCCAGCAGCCCCGAAGCGGGAGGCCAAGAGACC.

This clone came up many times. The CDR3 goes on 3 residues after the read ends, and that part is filled in from the germline J gene. This chain joins TRBV7-3 and TRBJ2-1; no clear D gene. CDR1 and CDR2 (germline): SGHTA, FQGTGA. This CDR3 spans 14 amino acids. V was clipped by 4 bases and J by 0 bases, with 7 bases between them. CDR3 amino acids: CASSYDSSYNEQFF. The CDR3 bases that were read are TGTGCCAGCAGCTACGATAGCTCCTACAATGAG.